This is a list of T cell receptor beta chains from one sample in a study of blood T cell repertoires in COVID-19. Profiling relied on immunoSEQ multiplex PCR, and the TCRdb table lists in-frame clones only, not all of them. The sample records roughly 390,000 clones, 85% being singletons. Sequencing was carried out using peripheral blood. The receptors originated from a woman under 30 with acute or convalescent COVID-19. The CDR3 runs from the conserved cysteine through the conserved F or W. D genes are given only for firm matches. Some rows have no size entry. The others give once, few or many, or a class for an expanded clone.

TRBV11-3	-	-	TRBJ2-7	TGTGCCAGCAGCTTAGGACGGGGAAGTTACGAGCAGTACTTC	CASSLGRGSYEQYF
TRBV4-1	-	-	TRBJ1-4	TGCGCCAGCAGCAGCGCAGGGGAAAGGGAAAAACTGTTTTTT	CASSSAGEREKLFF
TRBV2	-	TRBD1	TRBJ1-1	TGTGCCAGCAGTGAATTGGGGACAGCGAACACTGAAGCTTTCTTT	CASSELGTANTEAFF
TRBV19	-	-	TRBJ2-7	TGTGCCAGTAGTGAGGACAACTACGAGCAGTACTTC	CASSEDNYEQYF
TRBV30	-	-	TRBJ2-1	TGTGCCTGGAGTGTTCCTCCTCTAGCCCAGAATGAGCAGTTCTTC	CAWSVPPLAQNEQFF
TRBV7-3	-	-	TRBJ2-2	TGTGCCAGCAGCTTACAGCGTACGAACACCGGGGAGCTGTTTTTT	CASSLQRTNTGELFF
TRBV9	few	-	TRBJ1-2	TGTGCCAGCAGTAAAGGTCAGGGGAACTATGGCTACACCTTC	CASSKGQGNYGYTF
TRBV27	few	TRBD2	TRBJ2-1	TGTGCCAGCAGTTTATGGGGACTAGCGGGAACTTACAATGAGCAGTTCTTC	CASSLWGLAGTYNEQFF
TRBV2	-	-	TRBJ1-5	TGTGCCAGCAGTTCTGACAGTAGTAGCAATCAGCCCCAGCATTTT	CASSSDSSSNQPQHF
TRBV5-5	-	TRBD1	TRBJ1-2	TGTGCCAGCAGCTTGCGCTCCGGGACAGTCTCGTGGGGCTACACCTTC	CASSLRSGTVSWGYTF
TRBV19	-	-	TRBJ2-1	TGTGCCAGTAGTGTAGGGACATACTCCTACAATGAGCAGTTCTTC	CASSVGTYSYNEQFF
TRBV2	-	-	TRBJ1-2	TGTGCCAGCACAGGGGACTATGGCTACACCTTC	CASTGDYGYTF
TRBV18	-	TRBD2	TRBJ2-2	TGTGCCAGCTCACCCCGTGGGACTAGCGACACCGGGGAGCTGTTTTTT	CASSPRGTSDTGELFF
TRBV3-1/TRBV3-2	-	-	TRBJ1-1	TGTGCCAGCAGCCAAGATGAGCTGAACACTGAAGCTTTCTTT	CASSQDELNTEAFF
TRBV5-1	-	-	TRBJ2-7	TGCGCCAGCAGCTTGGGGACCCATGTCGGGAACCTTCCTAACGAGCAGTACTTC	CASSLGTHVGNLPNEQYF
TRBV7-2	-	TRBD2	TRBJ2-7	TGTGCCAGCAGCTTAAGCGGGAGAAGCTACGAGCAGTACTTC	CASSLSGRSYEQYF
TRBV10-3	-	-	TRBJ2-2	TGTGCCATCAGTGAGGGACAGGGAGGGGCCGGGGAGCTGTTTTTT	CAISEGQGGAGELFF
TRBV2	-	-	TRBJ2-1	TGTGCCAGCAGGGTAGTCCTACCCCTCAATCAGCAGTTCTTC	CASRVVLPLNQQFF
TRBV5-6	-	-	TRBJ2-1	TGTGCCAGCAGCTTGGCTAGGAGCTCCTACAATGAGCAGTTCTTC	CASSLARSSYNEQFF
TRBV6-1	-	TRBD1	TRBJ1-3	TGTGCCAGCAGTGAATTGGGACAGGTTAACTCTGGAAACACCATATATTTT	CASSELGQVNSGNTIYF
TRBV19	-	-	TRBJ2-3	TGTGCCAGTAGCTGGTGGCTCTCTCAGGGGACGCAGTATTTT	CASSWWLSQGTQYF
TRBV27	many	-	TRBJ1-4	TGTGCCAGCAGTTCGGTGGACAGTTTTTATGAAAAACTGTTTTTT	CASSSVDSFYEKLFF
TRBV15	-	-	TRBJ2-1	TGTGCCACCAGCAGAGATGTGGGGGCCAATGAGCAGTTCTTC	CATSRDVGANEQFF
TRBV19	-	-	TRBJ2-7	TGTGCCAGTAGTCCCTGGACAGCCCCACTCCCATACGAGCAGTACTTC	CASSPWTAPLPYEQYF
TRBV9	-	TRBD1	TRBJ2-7	TGTGCCAGCAGCGGAGCAGGGGGCGTGGCCCCGCAGTACTTC	CASSGAGGVAPQYF
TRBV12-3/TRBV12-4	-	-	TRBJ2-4	TGTGCCAGCAGCCGGGACTCAGAAAACATTCAGTACTTC	CASSRDSENIQYF
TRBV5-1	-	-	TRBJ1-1	TGCGCCAGCAGTTCCACCCGACAGAACACTGAAGCTTTCTTT	CASSSTRQNTEAFF
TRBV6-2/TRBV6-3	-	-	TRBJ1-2	TGTGCCAGCGGCCCCGGGGTCCCTTATGGCTACACCTTC	CASGPGVPYGYTF
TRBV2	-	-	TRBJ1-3	TGTGCCAGCAGTGAAGCCAAAGGACACTACGTTGGAAACACCATATATTTT	CASSEAKGHYVGNTIYF
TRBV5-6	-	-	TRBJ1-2	TGTGCCAGCAGCTTTCCCAGGTTACATTCCTATGGCTACACCTTC	CASSFPRLHSYGYTF
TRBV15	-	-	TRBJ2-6	TGTGCCACCAGCAGAGCGGTAGGGGGAAGAAGGGCTGGGGCCAACGTCCTGACTTTC	CATSRAVGGRRAGANVLTF
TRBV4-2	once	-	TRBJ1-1	TGTGCCAGCAGCCAAGATCAGGAAGCTTTCTTT	CASSQDQEAFF
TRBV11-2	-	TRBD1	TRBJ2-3	TGTGCCAGCAGCTTAGGGGAGACAGGGGGAAGCACAGATACGCAGTATTTT	CASSLGETGGSTDTQYF
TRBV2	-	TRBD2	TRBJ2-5	TGTGCCAGCAGAGCCGGGACTAGCGGGAGTAAGACCCAGTACTTC	CASRAGTSGSKTQYF
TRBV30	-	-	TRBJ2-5	TGTGCCTGGAGAATACAGGGTCAAGAGACCCAGTACTTC	CAWRIQGQETQYF
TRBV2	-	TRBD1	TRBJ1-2	TGTGCCAGCAGTGGACAGGGGATCTATGGCTACACCTTC	CASSGQGIYGYTF
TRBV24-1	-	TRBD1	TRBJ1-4	TGTGCCACCAGTGATGGACAGGGAGAAGAAAAACTGTTTTTT	CATSDGQGEEKLFF
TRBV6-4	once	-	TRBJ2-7	TGTGCCAGCAGTGAGAGTTCGGGGTCCAGCTACGAGCAGTACTTC	CASSESSGSSYEQYF
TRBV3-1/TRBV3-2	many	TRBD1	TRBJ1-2	TGTGCCAGCAGCTCCCTATCGGGACAGGGGGTTGTGGACTATGGCTACACCTTC	CASSSLSGQGVVDYGYTF
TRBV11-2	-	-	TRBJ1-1	TGTGCCAGCAGCTCAAATCGGGGGTTCGGCACTGAAGCTTTCTTT	CASSSNRGFGTEAFF